This T cell receptor (beta chain) came from a study of cytomegalovirus exposure and HLA in healthy donors. Study context: Findings of an earlier analysis included around 120 million unique TCR beta sequences from about 180 million T cells. Samples from HLA-typed donors yielded around 79 million unique TCRs in an early data release. Study findings and constraints: The authors listed 150 to 200 TCR beta chains as cytomegalovirus-associated.

About this clone itself: Its antigen is unidentified.

Primers: 60 Vbeta forward and 13 Jbeta reverse. Using immunoSEQ multiplex PCR, the repertoire was profiled, and TCRdb retains in-frame clones only, with some absent. The table gives fewer than 85,000 clones; the top ten clones make up approximately 3.9% of it. The CDR3 contains 17 residues. Germline V gene lookup returns CDR1 MNHEY and CDR2 SMNVEV (reference sequence). V dropped 4 bases and J dropped 0; count of bases not matched to a gene: 10. Source material: PBMCs. The clonotype comes from a female donor in good health and CMV-seropositive. The rearrangement uses TRBV27 and TRBJ1-2, with 8 bases fitting TRBD1. CDR3 DNA sequence: TGTGCCAGCAGTTCACGCGCCGGGACAGGTGCTAACTATGGCTACACCTTC. It codes for CASSSRAGTGANYGYTF.